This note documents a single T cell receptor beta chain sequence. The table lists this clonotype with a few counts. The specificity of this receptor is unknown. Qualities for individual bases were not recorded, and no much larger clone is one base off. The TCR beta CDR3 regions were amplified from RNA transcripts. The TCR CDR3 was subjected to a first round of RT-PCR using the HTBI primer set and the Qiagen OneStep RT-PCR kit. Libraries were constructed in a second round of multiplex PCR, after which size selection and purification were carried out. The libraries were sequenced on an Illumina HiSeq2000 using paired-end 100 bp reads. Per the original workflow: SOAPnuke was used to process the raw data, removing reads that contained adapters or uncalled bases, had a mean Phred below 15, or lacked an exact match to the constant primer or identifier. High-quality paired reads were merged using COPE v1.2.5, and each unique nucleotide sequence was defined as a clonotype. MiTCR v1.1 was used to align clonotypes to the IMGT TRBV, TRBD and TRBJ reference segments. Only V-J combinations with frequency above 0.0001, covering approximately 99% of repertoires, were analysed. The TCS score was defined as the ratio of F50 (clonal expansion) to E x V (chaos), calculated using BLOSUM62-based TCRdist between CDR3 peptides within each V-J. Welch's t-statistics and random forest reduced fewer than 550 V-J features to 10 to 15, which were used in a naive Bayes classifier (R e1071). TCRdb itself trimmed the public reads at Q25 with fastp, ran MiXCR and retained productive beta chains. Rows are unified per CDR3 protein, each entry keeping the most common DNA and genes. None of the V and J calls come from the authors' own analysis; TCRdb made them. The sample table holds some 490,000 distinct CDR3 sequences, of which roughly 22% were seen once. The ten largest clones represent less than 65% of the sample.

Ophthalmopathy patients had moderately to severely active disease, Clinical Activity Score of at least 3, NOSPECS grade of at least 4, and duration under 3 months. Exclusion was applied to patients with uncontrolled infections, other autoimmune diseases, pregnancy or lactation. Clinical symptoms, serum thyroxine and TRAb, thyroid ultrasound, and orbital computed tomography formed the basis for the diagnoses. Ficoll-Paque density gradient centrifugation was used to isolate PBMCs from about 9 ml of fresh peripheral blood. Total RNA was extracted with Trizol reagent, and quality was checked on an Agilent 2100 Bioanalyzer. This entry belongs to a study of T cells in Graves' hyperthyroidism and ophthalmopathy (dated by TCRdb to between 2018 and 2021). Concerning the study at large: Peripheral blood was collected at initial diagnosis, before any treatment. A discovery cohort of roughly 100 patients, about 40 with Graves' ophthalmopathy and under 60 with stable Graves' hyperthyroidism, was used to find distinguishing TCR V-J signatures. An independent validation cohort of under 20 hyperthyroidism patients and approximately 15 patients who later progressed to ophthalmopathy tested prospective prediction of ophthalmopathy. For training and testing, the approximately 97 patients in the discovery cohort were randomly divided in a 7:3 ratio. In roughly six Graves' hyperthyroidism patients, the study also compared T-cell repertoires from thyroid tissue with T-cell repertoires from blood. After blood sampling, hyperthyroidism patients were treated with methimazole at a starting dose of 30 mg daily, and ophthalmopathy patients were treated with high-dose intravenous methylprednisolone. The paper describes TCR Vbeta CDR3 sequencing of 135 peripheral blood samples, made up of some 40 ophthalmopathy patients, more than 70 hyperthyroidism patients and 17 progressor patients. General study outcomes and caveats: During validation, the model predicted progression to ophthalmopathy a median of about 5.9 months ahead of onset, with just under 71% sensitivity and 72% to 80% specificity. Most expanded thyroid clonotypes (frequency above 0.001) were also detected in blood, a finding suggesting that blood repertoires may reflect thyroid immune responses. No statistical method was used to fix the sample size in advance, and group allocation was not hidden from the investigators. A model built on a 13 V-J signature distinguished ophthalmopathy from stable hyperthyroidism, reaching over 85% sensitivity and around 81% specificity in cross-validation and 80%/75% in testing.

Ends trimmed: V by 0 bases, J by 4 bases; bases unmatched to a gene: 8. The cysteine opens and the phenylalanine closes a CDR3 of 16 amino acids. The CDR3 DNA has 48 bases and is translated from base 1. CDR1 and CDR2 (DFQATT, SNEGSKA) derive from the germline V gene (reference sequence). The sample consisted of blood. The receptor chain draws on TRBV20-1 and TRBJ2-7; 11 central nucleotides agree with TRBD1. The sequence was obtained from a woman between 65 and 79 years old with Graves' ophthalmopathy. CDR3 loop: CSARDRRTGGYYEQYF. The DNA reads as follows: TGCAGTGCTAGAGATCGCCGGACAGGGGGCTATTACGAGCAGTACTTC.